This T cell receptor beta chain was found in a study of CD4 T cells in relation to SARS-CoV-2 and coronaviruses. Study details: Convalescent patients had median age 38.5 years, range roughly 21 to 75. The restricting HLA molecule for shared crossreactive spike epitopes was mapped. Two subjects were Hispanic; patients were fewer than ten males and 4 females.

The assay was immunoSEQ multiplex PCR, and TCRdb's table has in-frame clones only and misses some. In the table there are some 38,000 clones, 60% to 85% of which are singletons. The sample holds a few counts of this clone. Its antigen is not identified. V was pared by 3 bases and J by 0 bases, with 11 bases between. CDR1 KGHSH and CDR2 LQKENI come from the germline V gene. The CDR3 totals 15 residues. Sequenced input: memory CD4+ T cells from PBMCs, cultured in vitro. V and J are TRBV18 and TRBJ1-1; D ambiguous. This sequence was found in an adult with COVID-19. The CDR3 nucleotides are TGTGCCAGCTCACCCTTAGATCCTCTGAACACTGAAGCTTTCTTT. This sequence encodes CASSPLDPLNTEAFF.